The rows below give T cell receptor beta chains drawn from one sample of a study of cytomegalovirus exposure and HLA in healthy donors. Clones were sequenced by immunoSEQ multiplex PCR, and TCRdb holds only the in-frame ones, with some missing. The sample has more than 95,000 clones, and its top ten clones hold 1%. Sequenced input: PBMCs. Receptors originate from a man younger than 35 in good health and CMV-seronegative. CDR3s include the opening cysteine and the closing phenylalanine or tryptophan. A D gene is named only where the DNA matches it firmly.

D | J | V | CDR3 | DNA
. | TRBJ2-3 | TRBV5-1 | CASSSPSTDTQYF | TGCGCCAGCAGCTCCCCTAGCACAGATACGCAGTATTTT
TRBD2 | TRBJ2-2 | TRBV9 | CASSVEPAGAFGELFF | TGTGCCAGCAGCGTAGAGCCAGCGGGGGCCTTCGGGGAGCTGTTTTTT
. | TRBJ2-5 | TRBV18 | CASSPPTGEETQYF | TGTGCCAGCTCACCTCCTACGGGGGAAGAGACCCAGTACTTC
. | TRBJ1-1 | TRBV5-6 | CASNRDDTEAFF | TGTGCCAGCAACAGGGACGACACTGAAGCTTTCTTT
. | TRBJ1-2 | TRBV9 | CASSPGSLRGYTF | TGTGCCAGCAGCCCTGGATCTCTGAGGGGCTACACCTTC
TRBD2 | TRBJ2-1 | TRBV6-5 | CASSLTSGDYNEQFF | TGTGCCAGCAGCCTGACTAGCGGGGATTACAATGAGCAGTTCTTC
. | TRBJ1-1 | TRBV4-2 | CASSQDGAVLLRTEAFF | TGTGCCAGCAGCCAAGACGGTGCGGTCCTCTTGCGCACTGAAGCTTTCTTT
TRBD2 | TRBJ2-3 | TRBV28 | CASSLVAGRTDTQYF | TGTGCCAGCAGTTTGGTAGCGGGCCGCACAGATACGCAGTATTTT
TRBD2 | TRBJ2-7 | TRBV18 | CASSLPGTSASYEQYF | TGTGCCAGCTCACTTCCCGGAACTAGCGCCTCCTACGAGCAGTACTTC
. | TRBJ1-1 | TRBV30 | CAWILKGLQNTEAFF | TGTGCCTGGATCCTAAAGGGACTTCAGAACACTGAAGCTTTCTTT
. | TRBJ1-2 | TRBV9 | CASSVYKREVYLTF | TGTGCCAGCAGCGTTTATAAGAGGGAAGTTTATCTCACCTTC
TRBD1 | TRBJ1-4 | TRBV29-1 | CSVESSDRGYEKLFF | TGCAGCGTTGAATCCTCGGACAGGGGATATGAAAAACTGTTTTTT
. | TRBJ2-7 | TRBV7-2 | CASSNNIYEQYF | TGTGCCAGCAGCAACAACATCTACGAGCAGTACTTC
. | TRBJ1-2 | TRBV7-9 | CASSAPGSLTYTF | TGTGCCAGCAGCGCGCCAGGATCCTTGACCTACACCTTC
TRBD2 | TRBJ2-1 | TRBV9 | CASSVVGTSDDNEQFF | TGTGCCAGCAGCGTAGTGGGGACTAGCGACGACAATGAGCAGTTCTTC
. | TRBJ2-3 | TRBV28 | CASSRSSDTQYF | TGTGCCAGCAGTCGGAGTTCAGATACGCAGTATTTT
. | TRBJ2-4 | TRBV5-1 | CASSPFQGSMTKNIQYF | TGCGCCAGCAGCCCCTTCCAGGGCTCCATGACCAAAAACATTCAGTACTTC
. | TRBJ2-7 | TRBV11-2 | CASSPDSLEQYF | TGTGCCAGCAGCCCGGACAGTCTGGAGCAGTACTTC
. | TRBJ1-6 | TRBV13 | CASSRANRVSNSPLHF | TGTGCCAGCAGCCGAGCAAACAGGGTTAGCAATTCACCCCTCCACTTT
. | TRBJ2-5 | TRBV6-1 | CASSEEHPSGETQYF | TGTGCCAGCAGTGAAGAACACCCTTCAGGGGAGACCCAGTACTTC
. | TRBJ2-5 | TRBV10-1 | CASSGLAGGTQYF | TGCGCCAGCAGTGGCCTAGCTGGTGGGACCCAGTACTTC
TRBD1 | TRBJ2-1 | TRBV18 | CASSPMGQKSSYNEQFF | TGTGCCAGCTCACCAATGGGACAGAAGAGCTCCTACAATGAGCAGTTCTTC
. | TRBJ1-1 | TRBV5-1 | CASSFGGKNTEAFF | TGCGCCAGCAGCTTCGGAGGCAAGAACACTGAAGCTTTCTTT
TRBD2 | TRBJ2-1 | TRBV5-1 | CASSPTSGAYNEQFF | TGCGCCAGCAGCCCCACTAGCGGGGCTTACAATGAGCAGTTCTTC
. | TRBJ2-7 | TRBV5-1 | CASSSHPRQEYEQYF | TGCGCCAGCAGCTCGCACCCACGACAGGAATACGAGCAGTACTTC
. | TRBJ2-2 | TRBV19 | CTSSRTGLRHGELFF | TGTACCAGTAGCCGAACAGGCCTCCGGCACGGGGAGCTGTTTTTT
TRBD1 | TRBJ1-5 | TRBV4-2 | CASSPSGQVSNQPQHF | TGTGCCAGCAGCCCATCGGGACAGGTGAGCAATCAGCCCCAGCATTTT
TRBD1 | TRBJ1-1 | TRBV7-2 | CASSLAAGGREAFF | TGTGCCAGCAGCTTGGCAGCAGGGGGCCGTGAAGCTTTCTTT
. | TRBJ1-2 | TRBV6-1 | CASRAAGNGYTF | TGTGCCAGCAGGGCCGCAGGGAATGGCTACACCTTC
TRBD1 | TRBJ1-2 | TRBV10-3 | CAISPLGQGNYGYTF | TGTGCCATCAGTCCCCTAGGACAGGGTAACTATGGCTACACCTTC
. | TRBJ2-1 | TRBV5-1 | CASSGWSDWDNEQFF | TGCGCCAGCAGCGGGTGGAGCGATTGGGACAATGAGCAGTTCTTC
TRBD2 | TRBJ2-1 | TRBV29-1 | CSVEAVLGVTSGNYNEQFF | TGCAGCGTTGAAGCGGTCCTGGGGGTGACTAGCGGGAACTACAATGAGCAGTTCTTC
TRBD1 | TRBJ2-2 | TRBV19 | CASSLGTGGLTGELFF | TGTGCCAGTAGTCTCGGGACAGGAGGTCTCACCGGGGAGCTGTTTTTT
. | TRBJ1-5 | TRBV11-2 | CASSWRRGGPQHF | TGTGCCAGCAGCTGGAGACGGGGGGGGCCCCAGCATTTT
. | TRBJ2-1 | TRBV10-1 | CASSMRADGEQFF | TGCGCCAGCTCGATGCGGGCCGACGGTGAGCAGTTCTTC
. | TRBJ1-1 | TRBV18 | CASSPGTGGSIEAFF | TGTGCCAGCTCACCAGGTACGGGAGGCTCCATTGAAGCTTTCTTT
TRBD1 | TRBJ1-1 | TRBV5-1 | CASSLGTGGTEAFF | TGCGCCAGCAGCCTCGGGACAGGGGGAACTGAAGCTTTCTTT
. | TRBJ1-2 | TRBV11-2 | CASSPLRRLREGYTF | TGTGCCAGCAGCCCCCTCCGGCGGCTAAGAGAGGGCTACACCTTC
. | TRBJ1-4 | TRBV4-1 | CASSHSLNEKLFF | TGCGCCAGCAGCCACAGTTTAAATGAAAAACTGTTTTTT
. | TRBJ1-2 | TRBV19 | CASSISASGGYTF | TGTGCCAGTAGTATATCGGCATCAGGGGGCTACACCTTC
TRBD1 | TRBJ2-7 | TRBV5-5 | CASSLVSSWGTGGYEQYF | TGTGCCAGCAGCTTGGTTTCCAGTTGGGGGACAGGGGGATACGAGCAGTACTTC
. | TRBJ1-4 | TRBV18 | CASSITTNEKLFF | TGTGCCAGCTCAATTACAACTAATGAAAAGCTGTTTTTT
. | TRBJ2-5 | TRBV6-5 | CASSYEGRTETQYF | TGTGCCAGCAGTTACGAGGGGAGGACAGAGACCCAGTACTTC
. | TRBJ1-6 | TRBV6-1 | CASSEPYSSPLHF | TGTGCCAGCAGTGAACCCTATAGTTCACCCCTCCACTTT
. | TRBJ2-7 | TRBV11-1 | CASSLAVGTYEQYF | TGTGCCAGCAGCTTAGCTGTCGGTACCTACGAGCAGTACTTC